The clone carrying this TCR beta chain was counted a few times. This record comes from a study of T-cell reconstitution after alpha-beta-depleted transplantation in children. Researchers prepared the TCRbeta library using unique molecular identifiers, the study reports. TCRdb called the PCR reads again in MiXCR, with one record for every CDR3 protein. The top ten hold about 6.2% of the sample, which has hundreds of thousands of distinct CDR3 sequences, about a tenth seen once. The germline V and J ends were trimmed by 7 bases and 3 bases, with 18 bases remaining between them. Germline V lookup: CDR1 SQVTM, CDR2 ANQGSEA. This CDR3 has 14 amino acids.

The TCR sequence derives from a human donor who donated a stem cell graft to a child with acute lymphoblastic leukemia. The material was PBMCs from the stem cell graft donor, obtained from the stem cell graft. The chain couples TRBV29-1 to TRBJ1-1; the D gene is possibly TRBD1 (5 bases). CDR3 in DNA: TGCAGCGCCTCGCCCGGGGGAGGAGACACTGAAGCTTTCTTT. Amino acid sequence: CSASPGGGDTEAFF. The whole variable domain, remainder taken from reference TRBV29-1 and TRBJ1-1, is SAVISQKPSRDICQRGTSLTIQCQVDSQVTMMFWYRQQPGQSLTLIATANQGSEATYESGFVIDKFPISRPNLTFSTLTVSNMSPEDSSIYLCSASPGGGDTEAFFGQGTRLTVV.